The sequence of this T cell receptor (beta chain) was determined in a study of read filtering for tumor transcriptome and immune sequencing (dated by TCRdb to about 2020). A note on the overall study: The cohort was composed of 17 male and approximately 15 female patients, with a mean age of 65.9 years and an age range of about 47 to 85. By revised international staging, fewer than ten patients were R-ISS I, 15 to 20 were R-ISS II and 6 or 7 were R-ISS III. TCR-region mapped reads per sample ranged from about 4.05 to 10.27 million with IR-seq versus only about 75 to 1273 with RNA-seq. One main goal was a read-filtering strategy for immune repertoire data, in particular deciding whether clonotypes backed by only one read should be removed. After DNase treatment, whole-transcriptome libraries were prepared with the TruSeq RNA Access Library Prep Kit. The study compared TCR repertoires from targeted immune repertoire sequencing and bulk whole-transcriptome sequencing run on the same bone marrow samples. Broad study findings and their caveats: Removing single-read clonotypes increased the correlation between IR-seq and RNA-seq shared clonotype proportions. In IR-seq, about four fifths of clonotypes but approximately 3.7% of total reads were represented by single-read clonotypes, whereas in RNA-seq, around three quarters of clonotypes and approximately 40% of reads were represented by single-read clonotypes. Clonotypes were captured by IR-seq at much higher depth and more reliably than by RNA-seq, and smaller IR-seq throughput was sufficient for identification of most shared clonotypes. The sorted CD138-negative fraction was not purified T cells but a mixed bone marrow immune population.

Bone marrow was sampled from every patient at the time of active disease. Ficoll-Hypaque density gradient centrifugation was used to isolate bone marrow mononuclear cells. Myeloma plasma cells were removed and CD138-negative cells were obtained by negative selection following labeling with CD138 magnetic microbeads on a MACS separator. Flow cytometry with CD138 antibodies on an Attune NxT was used to check how pure the isolated cells were. Total RNA was extracted using TRIzol reagent and was quantified on a NanoDrop spectrophotometer. Paired RNA-seq and IR-seq were performed on the CD138-negative bone marrow sample of each patient. The CDR3 numbers 15 residues from cysteine through phenylalanine. Just CDR3 DNA is preserved here, 45 bases in frame from base 1. The junction carries 20 bases between V and J, which are trimmed by 7 bases and 7 bases respectively. TCR libraries were built from roughly 440 ng RNA with the Immunoverse kit, using molecular barcoded adaptors covering alpha/delta and beta/gamma chains. TCR library preparation used the same RNA that went into transcriptome sequencing. TCR libraries were sequenced on an Illumina HiSeq 4000 with 2 x 150 cycles. The published analysis was carried out like this. Using MiXCR, which included quality filtering and error correction, TCR reads were aligned to human V, D, J and C references and then assembled into CDR3 clonotypes. Clonotype counts and gene usage diversity were analyzed with the tcR package in R. Raw mapping reads were checked after the RNA-seq reads had been mapped by STAR aligner version 2.5.3a onto the human GRCh37 genome. To test the effect of sequencing depth on detected clonotypes, IR-seq fastq files were randomly downsampled using Seqtk 1.3. TCRdb ran its own pipeline on the public reads, namely fastp trimming at Q25 and MiXCR clone calling, and kept in-frame beta chains. Entries are consolidated by CDR3 protein sequence, retaining the most common genes and DNA. Clone size and V and J calls follow TCRdb, not the original study. This sample is represented by roughly 90,000 distinct CDR3 sequences; roughly 21% of them were singletons. The top ten clonotypes cover over 9.5% of the sample.

Concerning this clonotype: Its antigen is not yet known. A read error may explain this, as a much larger clone is one base away.

Specimen: a population of CD138-negative cells sorted from bone marrow. The sample's cell subset or site label, decoded: bone marrow mononuclear cells depleted of CD138+ plasma/myeloma cells by negative magnetic selection. Recombination joined TRBV12-3 or TRBV12-4 with TRBJ2-1, with a weak D call of TRBD2 (6 bases match). This TCR derives from a donor over 35 with multiple myeloma. Read as DNA, the sequence is TGTGCCAGCACCACTAGTCCGGGACTCCGAAATGAGCAGTTCTTC. Translation gives CASTTSPGLRNEQFF.